This T cell receptor (beta chain) originates from a study of identical twins. Whole-study findings and limits: Among out-of-frame alpha sequences shared by twins, low generation probability occurred in excess.

A universal primer site arose from template switching, and cDNA bore unique molecular identifiers. One entry per CDR3 protein, called by TCRdb with MiXCR from the 5' RACE reads. The data contain roughly 190,000 distinct CDR3 sequences, about 15% of them singletons. This clonotype has only a few counts. The antigen is unknown. The CDR3 consists of 13 residues. Deletions cut 5 bases from V and 9 bases from J, with 15 bases between. The germline gives CDR1 SGHAT, CDR2 FQNNGV. The data also belong to a second study, concerning T cells expressing NK-cell markers. That paper notes: All TCR beta repertoires analysed originated from sorted CD3+CD56+NKG2C+, CD3+CD56+NKG2C- and CD3+CD56-NKG2C+ T cells.

The TCR originated in a woman younger than 30 in good health. The chain links TRBV11-2 to TRBJ2-3; D is perhaps TRBD2 (5 bases). Sequencing was done on a sample of CD8+ T cells sorted from blood. The CDR3 DNA is TGTGCCAGCAGCGCCATCAGTTGGGAGACGCAGTATTTT. As protein: CASSAISWETQYF.